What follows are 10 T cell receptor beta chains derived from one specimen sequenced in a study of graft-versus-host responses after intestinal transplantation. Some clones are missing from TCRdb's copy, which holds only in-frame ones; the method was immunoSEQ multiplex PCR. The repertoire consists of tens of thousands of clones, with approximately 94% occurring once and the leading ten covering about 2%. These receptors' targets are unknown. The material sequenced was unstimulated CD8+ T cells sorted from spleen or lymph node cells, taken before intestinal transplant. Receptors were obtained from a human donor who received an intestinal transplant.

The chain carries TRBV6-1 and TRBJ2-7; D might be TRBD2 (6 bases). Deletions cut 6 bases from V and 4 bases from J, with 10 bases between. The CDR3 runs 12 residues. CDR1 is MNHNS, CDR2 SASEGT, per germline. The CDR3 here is CASRKGGYEQYF. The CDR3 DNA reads TGTGCCAGCAGGAAGGGAGGTTACGAGCAGTACTTC.

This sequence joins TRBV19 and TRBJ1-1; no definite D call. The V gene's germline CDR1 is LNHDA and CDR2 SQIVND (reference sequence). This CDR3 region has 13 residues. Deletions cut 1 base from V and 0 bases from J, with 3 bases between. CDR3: CASSIAVNTEAFF. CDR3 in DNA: TGTGCCAGTAGTATAGCGGTGAACACTGAAGCTTTCTTT.

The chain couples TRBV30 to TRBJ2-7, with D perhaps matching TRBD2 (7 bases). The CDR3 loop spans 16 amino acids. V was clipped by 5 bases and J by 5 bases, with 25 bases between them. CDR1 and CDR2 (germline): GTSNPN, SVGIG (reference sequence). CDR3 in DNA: TGTGCCTGGGGGGGGGCTAGCCCGGCCGTCGGGAACGAGCAGTACTTC. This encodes CAWGGASPAVGNEQYF.

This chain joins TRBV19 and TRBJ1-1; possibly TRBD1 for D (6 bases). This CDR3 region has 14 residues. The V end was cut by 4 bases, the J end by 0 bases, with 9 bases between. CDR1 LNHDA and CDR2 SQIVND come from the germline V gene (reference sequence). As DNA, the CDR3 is TGTGCCAGTAGTAAATGGACAGTGAACACTGAAGCTTTCTTT. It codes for CASSKWTVNTEAFF.

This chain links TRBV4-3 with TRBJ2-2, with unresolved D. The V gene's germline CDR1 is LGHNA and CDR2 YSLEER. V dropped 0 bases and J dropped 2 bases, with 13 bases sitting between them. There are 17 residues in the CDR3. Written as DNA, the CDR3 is TGCGCCAGCAGCCAAGATTTATCAGGAATCAACACCGGGGAGCTGTTTTTT. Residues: CASSQDLSGINTGELFF.

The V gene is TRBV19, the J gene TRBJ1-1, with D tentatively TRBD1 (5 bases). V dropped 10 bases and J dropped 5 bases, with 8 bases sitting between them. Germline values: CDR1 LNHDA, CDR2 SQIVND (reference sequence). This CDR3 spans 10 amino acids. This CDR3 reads CATQGTEAFF. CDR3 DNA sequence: TGTGCCACTCAGGGAACTGAAGCTTTCTTT.

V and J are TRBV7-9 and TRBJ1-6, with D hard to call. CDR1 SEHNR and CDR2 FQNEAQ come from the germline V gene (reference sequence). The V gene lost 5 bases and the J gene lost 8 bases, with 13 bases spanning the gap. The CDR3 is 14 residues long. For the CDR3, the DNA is TGTGCCAGCAGCGCCCCGTACGGAGATTCACCCCTCCACTTT. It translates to CASSAPYGDSPLHF.

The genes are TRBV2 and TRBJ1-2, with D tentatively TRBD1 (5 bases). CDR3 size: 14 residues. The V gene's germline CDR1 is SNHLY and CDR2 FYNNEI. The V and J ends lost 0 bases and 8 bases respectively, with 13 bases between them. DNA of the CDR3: TGTGCCAGCAGTGAAGCGGGGGGTAAGGGGGGCTACACCTTC. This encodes CASSEAGGKGGYTF.

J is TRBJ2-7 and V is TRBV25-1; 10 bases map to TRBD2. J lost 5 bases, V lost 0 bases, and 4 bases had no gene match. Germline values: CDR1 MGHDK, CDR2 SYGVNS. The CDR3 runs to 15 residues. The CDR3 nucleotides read TGTGCCAGCAGTGAATACAGCGGGGGGGTGAACGAGCAGTACTTC. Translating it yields CASSEYSGGVNEQYF.

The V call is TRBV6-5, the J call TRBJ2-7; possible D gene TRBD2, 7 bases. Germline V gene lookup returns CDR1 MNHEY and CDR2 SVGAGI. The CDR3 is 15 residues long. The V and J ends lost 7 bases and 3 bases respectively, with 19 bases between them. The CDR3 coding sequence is TGTGCCAGCACGGAGTGGGCGGGGGCCTTCTACGAGCAGTACTTC. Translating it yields CASTEWAGAFYEQYF.